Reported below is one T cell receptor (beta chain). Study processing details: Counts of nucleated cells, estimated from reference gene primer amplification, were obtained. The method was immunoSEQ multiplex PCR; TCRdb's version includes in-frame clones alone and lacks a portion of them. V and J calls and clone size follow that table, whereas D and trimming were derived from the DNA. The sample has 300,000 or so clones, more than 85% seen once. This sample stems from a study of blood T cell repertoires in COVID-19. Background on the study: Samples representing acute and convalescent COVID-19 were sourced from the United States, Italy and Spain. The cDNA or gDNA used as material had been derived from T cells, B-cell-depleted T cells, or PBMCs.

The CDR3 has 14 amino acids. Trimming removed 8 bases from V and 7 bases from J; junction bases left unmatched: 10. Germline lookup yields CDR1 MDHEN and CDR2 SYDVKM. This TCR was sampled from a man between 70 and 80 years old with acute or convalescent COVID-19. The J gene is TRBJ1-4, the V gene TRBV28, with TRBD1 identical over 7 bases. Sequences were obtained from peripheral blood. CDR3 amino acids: CASGIGGAGEKLFF. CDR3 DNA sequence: TGTGCCAGCGGAATAGGGGGCGCGGGTGAAAAACTGTTTTTT.